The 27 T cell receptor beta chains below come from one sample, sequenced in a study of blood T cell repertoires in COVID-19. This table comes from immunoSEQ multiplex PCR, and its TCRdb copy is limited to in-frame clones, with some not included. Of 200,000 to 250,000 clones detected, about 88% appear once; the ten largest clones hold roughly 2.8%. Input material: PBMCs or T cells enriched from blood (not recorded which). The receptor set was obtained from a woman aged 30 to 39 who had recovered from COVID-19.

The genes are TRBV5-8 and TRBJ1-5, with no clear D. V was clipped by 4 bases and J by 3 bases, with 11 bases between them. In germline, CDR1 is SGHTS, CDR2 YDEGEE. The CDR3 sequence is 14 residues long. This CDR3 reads CASSPGGNNQPQHF. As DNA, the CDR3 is TGTGCCAGCAGCCCGGGAGGGAACAATCAGCCCCAGCATTTT.

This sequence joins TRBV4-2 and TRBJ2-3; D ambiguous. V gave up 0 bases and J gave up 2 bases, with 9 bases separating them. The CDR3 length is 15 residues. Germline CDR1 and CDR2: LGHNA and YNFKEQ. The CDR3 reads CASSQDSGNTDTQYF. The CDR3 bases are TGTGCCAGCAGCCAAGATTCCGGTAACACAGATACGCAGTATTTT.

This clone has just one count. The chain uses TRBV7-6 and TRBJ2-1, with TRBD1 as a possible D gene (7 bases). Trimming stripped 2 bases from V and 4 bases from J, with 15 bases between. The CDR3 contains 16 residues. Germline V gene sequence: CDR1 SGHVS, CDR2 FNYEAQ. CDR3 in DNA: TGTGCCAGCAGCTTAATTGTTTCAGGGGGGTACAATGAGCAGTTCTTC. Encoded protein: CASSLIVSGGYNEQFF.

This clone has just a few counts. The CDR3 protein is CASSLVIGDQPQHF. The CDR3 coding sequence is TGTGCCAGCAGCTTAGTAATAGGGGATCAGCCCCAGCATTTT. This chain links TRBV7-2 with TRBJ1-5; a possible D gene is TRBD1 (5 bases). The CDR3 length is 14 residues. Germline V lookup: CDR1 SGHTA, CDR2 FQGNSA. Trimming took 1 base from V and 5 from J, leaving 9 bases between them.

The CDR3 protein is CASSAVGQEIGELFF. Here the CDR3 DNA reads TGTGCCAGCAGTGCTGTGGGACAGGAGATCGGGGAGCTGTTTTTT. V is TRBV2 and J is TRBJ2-2; TRBD1 matches 8 bases. CDR3 length: 15 residues. Losses at the gene ends were 4 bases for V and 7 bases for J; bases not matched to a gene: 8. Germline loops: CDR1 SNHLY, CDR2 FYNNEI.

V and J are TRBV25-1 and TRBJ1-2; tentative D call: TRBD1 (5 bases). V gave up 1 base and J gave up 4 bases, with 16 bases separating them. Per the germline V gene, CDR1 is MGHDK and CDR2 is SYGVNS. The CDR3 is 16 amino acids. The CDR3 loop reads CASSEFTGGTSYGYTF. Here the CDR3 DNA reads TGTGCCAGCAGTGAATTCACGGGGGGGACCTCCTATGGCTACACCTTC.

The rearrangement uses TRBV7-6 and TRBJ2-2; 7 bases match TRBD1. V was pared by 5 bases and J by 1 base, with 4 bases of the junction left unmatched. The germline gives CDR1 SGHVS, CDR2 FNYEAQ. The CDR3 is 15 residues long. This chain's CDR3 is CASSRDRVNTGELFF. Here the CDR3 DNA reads TGTGCCAGCAGCCGCGACAGGGTGAACACCGGGGAGCTGTTTTTT.

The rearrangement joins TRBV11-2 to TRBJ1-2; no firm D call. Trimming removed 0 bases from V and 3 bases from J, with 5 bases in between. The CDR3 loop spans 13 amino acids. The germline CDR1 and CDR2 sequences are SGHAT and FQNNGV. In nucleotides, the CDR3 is TGTGCCAGCAGCTTAGAGCGAGACTATGGCTACACCTTC. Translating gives CASSLERDYGYTF.

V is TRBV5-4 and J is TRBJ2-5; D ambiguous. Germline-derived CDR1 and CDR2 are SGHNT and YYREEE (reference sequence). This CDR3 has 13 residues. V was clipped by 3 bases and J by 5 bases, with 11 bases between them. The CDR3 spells CASSSPLSETQYF. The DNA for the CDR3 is TGTGCCAGCAGCTCTCCTTTAAGCGAGACCCAGTACTTC.

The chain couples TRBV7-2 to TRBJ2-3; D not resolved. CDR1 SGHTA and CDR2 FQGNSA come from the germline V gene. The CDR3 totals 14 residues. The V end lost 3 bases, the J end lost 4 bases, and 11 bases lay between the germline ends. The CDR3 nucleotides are TGTGCCAGCAGCTTCCGGCACAGTCCAGATACGCAGTATTTT. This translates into CASSFRHSPDTQYF.

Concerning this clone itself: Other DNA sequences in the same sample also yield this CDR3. The CDR3 nucleotides read TGTGCCAGCAGCTTGGGGGCGGGGGGCTATGGCTACACCTTC. Encoded protein: CASSLGAGGYGYTF. The V and J genes are TRBV5-4 and TRBJ1-2; tentatively, D is TRBD1 (5 bases). The V gene's germline CDR1 is SGHNT and CDR2 YYREEE (reference sequence). V was cut by 0 bases and J by 4 bases, with 10 bases left in between. This CDR3 has 14 amino acids.

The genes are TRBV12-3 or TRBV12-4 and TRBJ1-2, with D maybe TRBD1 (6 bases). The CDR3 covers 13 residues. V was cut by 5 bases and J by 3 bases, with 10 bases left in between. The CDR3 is CASSPGTYYGYTF. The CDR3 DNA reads TGTGCCAGCAGTCCCGGGACATACTATGGCTACACCTTC.

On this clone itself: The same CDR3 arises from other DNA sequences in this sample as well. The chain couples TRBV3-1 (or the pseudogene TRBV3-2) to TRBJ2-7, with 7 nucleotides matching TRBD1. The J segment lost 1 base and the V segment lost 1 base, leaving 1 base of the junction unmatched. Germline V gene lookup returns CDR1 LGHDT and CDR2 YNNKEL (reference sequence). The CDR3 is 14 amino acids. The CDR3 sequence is CASSQGTGSYEQYF. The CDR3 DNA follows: TGTGCCAGCAGCCAAGGGACAGGTTCCTACGAGCAGTACTTC.

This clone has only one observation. The CDR3 DNA sequence: TGTGCCAGCAGTCCTCTAGCGGGGGTGGGTGAGACCCAGTACTTC. Its translation is CASSPLAGVGETQYF. The chain carries TRBV6-6 and TRBJ2-5; 10 bases line up with TRBD2. This CDR3 has 15 amino acids. Germline CDR1 MNHNY, CDR2 SVGAGI (reference sequence). V trimming: 5 bases; J trimming: 5 bases; junction bases outside the gene matches: 8.

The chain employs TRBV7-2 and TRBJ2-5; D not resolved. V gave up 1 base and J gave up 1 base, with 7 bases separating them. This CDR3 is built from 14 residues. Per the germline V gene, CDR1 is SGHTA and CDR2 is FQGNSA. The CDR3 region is CASSLERGQETQYF. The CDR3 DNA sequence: TGTGCCAGCAGCTTAGAACGCGGCCAAGAGACCCAGTACTTC.

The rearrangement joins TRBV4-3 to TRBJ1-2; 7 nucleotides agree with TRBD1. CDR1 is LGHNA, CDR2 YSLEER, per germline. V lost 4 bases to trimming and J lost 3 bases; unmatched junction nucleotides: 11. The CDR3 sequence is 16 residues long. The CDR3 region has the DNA TGCGCCAGCAGCCCCTGGGGTCCCCAGGGGGACTATGGCTACACCTTC. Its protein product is CASSPWGPQGDYGYTF.

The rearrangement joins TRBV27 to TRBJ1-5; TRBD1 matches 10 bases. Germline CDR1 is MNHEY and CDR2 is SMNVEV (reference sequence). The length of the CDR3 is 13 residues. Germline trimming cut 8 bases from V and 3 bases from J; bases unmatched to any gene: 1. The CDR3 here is CASGTGDNQPQHF. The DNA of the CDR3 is TGTGCCAGCGGGACAGGGGACAATCAGCCCCAGCATTTT.

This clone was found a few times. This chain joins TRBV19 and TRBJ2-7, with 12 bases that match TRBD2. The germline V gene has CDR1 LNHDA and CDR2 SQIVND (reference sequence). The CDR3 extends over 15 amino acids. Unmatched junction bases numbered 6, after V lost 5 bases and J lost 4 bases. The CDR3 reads CASSLWTSGAYEQYF. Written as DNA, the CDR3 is TGTGCCAGTAGTTTATGGACTAGCGGGGCTTACGAGCAGTACTTC.

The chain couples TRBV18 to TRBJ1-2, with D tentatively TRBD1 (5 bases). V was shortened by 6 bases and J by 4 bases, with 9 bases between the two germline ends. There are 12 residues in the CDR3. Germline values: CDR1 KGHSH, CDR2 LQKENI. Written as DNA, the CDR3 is TGTGCCAGCTCTGACAGTCTCTATGGCTACACCTTC. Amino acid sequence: CASSDSLYGYTF.

CDR3 in DNA: TGTGCCAGCAGTCAACGGACAGGGATCGACAATGAGCAGTTCTTC. Translating gives CASSQRTGIDNEQFF. The rearrangement links TRBV6-5 to TRBJ2-1; 8 bases agree with TRBD1. The CDR3 has 15 residues. The V gene end was trimmed by 5 bases and the J gene end by 5 bases; junction bases not matched to a gene: 8. The germline V gene has CDR1 MNHEY and CDR2 SVGAGI.

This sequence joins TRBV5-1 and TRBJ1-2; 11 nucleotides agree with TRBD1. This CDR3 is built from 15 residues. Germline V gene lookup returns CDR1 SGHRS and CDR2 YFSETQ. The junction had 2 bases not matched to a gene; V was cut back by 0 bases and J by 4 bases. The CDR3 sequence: CASSLGTGGTYGYTF. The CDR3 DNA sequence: TGCGCCAGCAGCTTGGGGACAGGGGGCACCTATGGCTACACCTTC.

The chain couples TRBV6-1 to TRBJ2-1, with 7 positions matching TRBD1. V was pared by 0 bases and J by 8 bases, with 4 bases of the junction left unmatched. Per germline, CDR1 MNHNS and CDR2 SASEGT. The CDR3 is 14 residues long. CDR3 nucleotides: TGTGCCAGCAGTGAAGCGACAGGGCAGGATGAGCAGTTCTTC. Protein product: CASSEATGQDEQFF.

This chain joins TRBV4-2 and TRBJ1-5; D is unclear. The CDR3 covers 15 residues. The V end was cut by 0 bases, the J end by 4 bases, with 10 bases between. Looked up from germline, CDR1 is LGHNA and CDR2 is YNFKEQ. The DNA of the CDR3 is TGTGCCAGCAGCCAAGATTTGGCAGAAAATCAGCCCCAGCATTTT. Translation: CASSQDLAENQPQHF.

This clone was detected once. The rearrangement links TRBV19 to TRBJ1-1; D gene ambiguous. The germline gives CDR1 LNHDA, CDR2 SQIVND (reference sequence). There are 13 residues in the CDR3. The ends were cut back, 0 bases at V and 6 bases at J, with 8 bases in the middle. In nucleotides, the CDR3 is TGTGCCAGTAGTATAGATCGACACCCTGAAGCTTTCTTT. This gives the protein CASSIDRHPEAFF. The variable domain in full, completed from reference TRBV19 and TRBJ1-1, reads DGGITQSPKYLFRKEGQNVTLSCEQNLNHDAMYWYRQDPGQGLRLIYYSQIVNDFQKGDIAEGYSVSREKKESFPLTVTSAQKNPTAFYLCASSIDRHPEAFFGQGTRLTVV.

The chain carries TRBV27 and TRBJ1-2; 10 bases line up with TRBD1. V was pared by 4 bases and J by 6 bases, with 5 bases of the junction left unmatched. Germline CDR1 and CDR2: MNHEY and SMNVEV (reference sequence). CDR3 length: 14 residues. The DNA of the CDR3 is TGTGCCAGCAGTTATACTGGGACAGGGGATGGCTACACCTTC. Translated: CASSYTGTGDGYTF.

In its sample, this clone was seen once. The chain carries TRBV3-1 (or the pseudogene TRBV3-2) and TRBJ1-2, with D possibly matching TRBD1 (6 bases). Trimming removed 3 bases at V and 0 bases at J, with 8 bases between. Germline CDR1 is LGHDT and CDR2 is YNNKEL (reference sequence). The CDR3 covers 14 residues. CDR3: CASSHGQPNYGYTF. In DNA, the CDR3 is TGTGCCAGCAGCCACGGACAGCCTAACTATGGCTACACCTTC.

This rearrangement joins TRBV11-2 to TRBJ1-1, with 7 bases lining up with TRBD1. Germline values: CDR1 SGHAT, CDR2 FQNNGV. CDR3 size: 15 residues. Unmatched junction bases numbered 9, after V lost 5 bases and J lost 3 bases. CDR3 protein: CASSPNRGGDTEAFF. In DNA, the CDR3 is TGTGCCAGCAGCCCGAACAGGGGAGGAGACACTGAAGCTTTCTTT.